The source of this TCR beta chain is a study of blood T cell repertoires in COVID-19. Overall study context: Collection of acute and convalescent COVID-19 samples took place in the United States, Italy and Spain.

Germline CDR1 is LGHDT and CDR2 is YNNKEL (reference sequence). This CDR3 has 16 amino acids. With V trimmed by 0 bases and J by 5 bases, 3 bases remained unmatched. As processed by the authors: Using reference gene primer amplification, nucleated cell counts were estimated. Sequenced by immunoSEQ multiplex PCR; TCRdb stores in-frame clones only, minus some. V, J and clone size were drawn from that table, and D and trimming were deduced from the DNA. The repertoire includes about 35,000 clones, 80% to 90% of them detected once, and approximately 4% sits in the top ten. This clonotype was sampled from a man aged 50 to 60 with acute or convalescent COVID-19. The chain recombines TRBV3-1 (or the pseudogene TRBV3-2) with TRBJ2-4, with 11 bases identical to TRBD2. Input material: peripheral blood. The CDR3 coding sequence is TGTGCCAGCAGCCAAGAAACTAGCGGGAGCCAAAACATTCAGTACTTC. This encodes CASSQETSGSQNIQYF.